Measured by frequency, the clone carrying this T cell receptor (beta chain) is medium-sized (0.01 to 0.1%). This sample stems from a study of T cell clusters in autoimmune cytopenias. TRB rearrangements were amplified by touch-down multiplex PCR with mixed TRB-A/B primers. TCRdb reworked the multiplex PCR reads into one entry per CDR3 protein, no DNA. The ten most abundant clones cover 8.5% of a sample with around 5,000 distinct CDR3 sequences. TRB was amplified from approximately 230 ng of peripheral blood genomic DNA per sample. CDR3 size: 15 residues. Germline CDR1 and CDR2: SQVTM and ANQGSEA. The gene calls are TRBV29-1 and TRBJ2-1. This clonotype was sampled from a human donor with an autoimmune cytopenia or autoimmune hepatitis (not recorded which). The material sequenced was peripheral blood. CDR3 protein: CSVEETGGTYNEQFF.